This entry lists 14 T cell receptor beta chains sequenced from one sample in a study of cytomegalovirus exposure and HLA in healthy donors. The PCR used 60 Vbeta and 13 Jbeta primers. This table comes from immunoSEQ multiplex PCR, and its TCRdb copy is limited to in-frame clones, with some not included. This sample has under 200,000 clones; 60% to 80% occur once, and the top ten carry 2% to 3%. Sequencing used PBMCs. All receptors derive from a woman in her forties in good health and CMV-seropositive.

The V and J genes are TRBV6-5 and TRBJ1-6; TRBD1 matches 9 bases. The CDR3 runs 13 residues. The V segment lost 6 bases and the J segment 8 bases; nucleotides outside the gene matches: 2. Germline CDR1 and CDR2: MNHEY and SVGAGI. CDR3 sequence reads: CASRGQGYSPLHF. The CDR3 coding sequence is TGTGCCAGCAGGGGACAGGGTTATTCACCCCTCCACTTT.

The chain uses TRBV27 and TRBJ2-5; no clear D gene. The CDR3 spans 14 residues. Deletions cut 2 bases from V and 3 bases from J, with 10 bases between. Germline V CDR1 and CDR2: MNHEY, SMNVEV (reference sequence). CDR3 in amino acids: CASSLGRKKETQYF. The DNA of the CDR3 is TGTGCCAGCAGTTTAGGCAGGAAGAAAGAGACCCAGTACTTC.

The chain uses TRBV27 and TRBJ2-5; 9 bases align to TRBD2. The CDR3 sequence is 16 residues long. In germline, CDR1 is MNHEY, CDR2 SMNVEV (reference sequence). The V gene end was trimmed by 5 bases and the J gene end by 1 base; junction bases not matched to a gene: 8. The CDR3 DNA sequence: TGTGCCAGCAGTCCCTACGGGACTAGCTTCCAAGAGACCCAGTACTTC. Amino acid sequence: CASSPYGTSFQETQYF.

The gene calls are TRBV7-2 and TRBJ2-2; the match to TRBD1 covers 8 bases. V shed 3 bases, J shed 1 base, and the junction held 1 base outside the gene matches. The germline gives CDR1 SGHTA, CDR2 FQGNSA. CDR3 length: 15 amino acids. CDR3 coding DNA: TGTGCCAGCAGCTTGGGGACAGGGAACACCGGGGAGCTGTTTTTT. Amino acid sequence: CASSLGTGNTGELFF.

This clone turned up a few times. The chain is built from TRBV6-6 and TRBJ2-1; the match to TRBD1 covers 8 bases. CDR1 is MNHNY and CDR2 is SVGAGI in the germline V gene (reference sequence). The CDR3 runs 15 residues. With 7 bases clipped from V and 2 bases from J, the junction kept 7 bases outside the gene matches. The CDR3 coding sequence is TGTGCCAGCACCCGACAGGGGTCCACCTACAATGAGCAGTTCTTC. This codes for CASTRQGSTYNEQFF.

The rearrangement joins TRBV6-5 to TRBJ1-5; 7 bases fit TRBD1. The germline V gene encodes CDR1 MNHEY and CDR2 SVGAGI. There are 14 residues in the CDR3. Unmatched junction bases numbered 6, after V lost 8 bases and J lost 2 bases. CDR3 in DNA: TGTGCCAGCGGCCAAGGACAGGGCAATCAGCCCCAGCATTTT. Protein sequence: CASGQGQGNQPQHF.

CDR3 sequence (DNA): TGTGCCAGCAGTTTACCGGGACTAGCGGGAGCGTGGCAAGAGACCCAGTACTTC. Translating gives CASSLPGLAGAWQETQYF. The V call is TRBV27, the J call TRBJ2-5, with 14 bases matching TRBD2. After removal of 2 bases from V and 2 bases from J, the junction contained 7 bases not matched to a gene. Germline CDR1 and CDR2: MNHEY and SMNVEV (reference sequence). There are 18 residues in the CDR3.

The chain is built from TRBV21-1 and TRBJ2-5; TRBD2 reflects the table's D call only, with no check against the DNA. TRBV21-1 is shown as a pseudogene. This CDR3 contains 17 residues. The CDR3 sequence: CASSKWGGGRGEETQYF. In DNA form, the CDR3 reads TGTGCCAGCAGCAAATGGGGCGGCGGGAGAGGGGAAGAGACCCAGTACTTC.

The chain combines TRBV30 with TRBJ2-1; 8 bases fit TRBD2. After removal of 0 bases from V and 4 bases from J, the junction contained 5 bases not matched to a gene. CDR1 and CDR2 from the germline V gene are GTSNPN and SVGIG (reference sequence). The length of the CDR3 is 15 residues. CDR3 bases: TGTGCCTGGAGTGTAGACGGGAGGGGTTACAATGAGCAGTTCTTC. Protein sequence: CAWSVDGRGYNEQFF.

The V call is TRBV28, the J call TRBJ2-1; 8 bases fit TRBD2. The CDR3 totals 13 residues. Germline V gene data show CDR1 as MDHEN and CDR2 as SYDVKM. After removal of 4 bases from V and 8 bases from J, the junction contained 4 bases not matched to a gene. The CDR3 DNA follows: TGTGCCAGCAGTTCGGGAGGGGACGATGAGCAGTTCTTC. Protein product: CASSSGGDDEQFF.

This sequence joins TRBV29-1 and TRBJ1-1, with D perhaps TRBD1 (6 bases). This CDR3 spans 13 amino acids. Trimming cost V 6 bases and J 0 bases, with 11 bases left between them. Germline V gene lookup returns CDR1 SQVTM and CDR2 ANQGSEA. In DNA, the CDR3 is TGCAGCGTCTACGACAGGCTGAACACTGAAGCTTTCTTT. Translation gives CSVYDRLNTEAFF.

This chain uses TRBV5-4 with TRBJ1-2; 9 bases agree with TRBD1. After removal of 3 bases from V and 4 bases from J, the junction contained 7 bases not matched to a gene. CDR3 length: 15 amino acids. Germline values: CDR1 SGHNT, CDR2 YYREEE (reference sequence). The CDR3 loop reads CASSSGQGGSYGYTF. The CDR3 nucleotides are TGTGCCAGCAGCTCGGGACAGGGAGGTAGCTATGGCTACACCTTC.

This rearrangement joins TRBV6-5 to TRBJ1-1; 9 nucleotides line up with TRBD1. Germline V CDR1 and CDR2: MNHEY, SVGAGI. With 6 bases clipped from V and 4 bases from J, the junction kept 3 bases outside the gene matches. This CDR3 is 13 amino acids long. The CDR3 loop is CASRRQGGTEAFF. CDR3 nucleotide sequence: TGTGCCAGCAGGCGACAGGGGGGCACTGAAGCTTTCTTT.

V and J are TRBV28 and TRBJ1-6, with 9 bases aligning to TRBD1. V lost 3 bases, J lost 7 bases, and 4 bases stayed unmatched. CDR3 length equals 15 residues. Germline values: CDR1 MDHEN, CDR2 SYDVKM. The CDR3 here is CASSLGDRVNSPLHF. The CDR3 bases are TGTGCCAGCAGTTTGGGGGACAGGGTAAATTCACCCCTCCACTTT.